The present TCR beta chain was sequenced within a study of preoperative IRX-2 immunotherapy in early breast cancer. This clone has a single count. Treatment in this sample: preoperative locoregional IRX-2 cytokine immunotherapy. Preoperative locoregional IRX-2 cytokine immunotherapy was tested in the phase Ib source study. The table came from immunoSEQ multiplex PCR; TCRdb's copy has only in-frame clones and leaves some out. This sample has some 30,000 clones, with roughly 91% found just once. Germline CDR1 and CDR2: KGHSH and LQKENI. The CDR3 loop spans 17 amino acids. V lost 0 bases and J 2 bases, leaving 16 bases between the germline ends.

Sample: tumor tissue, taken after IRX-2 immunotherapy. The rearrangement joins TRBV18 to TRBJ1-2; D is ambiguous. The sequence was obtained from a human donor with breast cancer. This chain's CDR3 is CASSPPSGTLGNYGYTF. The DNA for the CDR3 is TGTGCCAGCTCACCACCAAGCGGCACGTTGGGAAACTATGGCTACACCTTC.